The 21 T cell receptor beta chains given below trace back to one sample, sequenced in a study of T cells in localized non-small cell lung cancer. Measured with immunoSEQ multiplex PCR; TCRdb has only the in-frame clones, and not every one. The sample has about 31,000 clones; roughly 88% are singletons. The sequencing used peripheral blood mononuclear cells, collected before any cancer treatment. These TCRs come from a woman aged 40-69 years with stage III lung adenocarcinoma.

The chain joins TRBV7-6 to TRBJ1-1; unclear D gene. V shed 1 base and J shed 2 bases, with 11 bases lying between them. The CDR3 has 15 residues. CDR1 and CDR2 (germline): SGHVS, FNYEAQ. The CDR3 here is CASSLDPGLNTEAFF. For the CDR3, the DNA is TGTGCCAGCAGCTTAGATCCGGGATTAAACACTGAAGCTTTCTTT.

V usage is TRBV19 and J usage is TRBJ1-4, with a possible D match to TRBD1 (6 bases). CDR1 is LNHDA, CDR2 SQIVND, per germline (reference sequence). The CDR3 totals 15 residues. V was pared by 2 bases and J by 10 bases, with 17 bases between. This CDR3 is CASSILGGLRGKLFF. CDR3 nucleotides: TGTGCCAGTAGTATACTAGGGGGACTAAGAGGAAAACTGTTTTTT.

The V and J genes are TRBV5-1 and TRBJ1-1; 7 bases line up with TRBD1. CDR3 length: 15 amino acids. V lost 4 bases, J lost 1 base, and 7 bases stayed unmatched. Looked up from germline, CDR1 is SGHRS and CDR2 is YFSETQ. CDR3 region: CASSAQGPANTEAFF. CDR3 bases: TGCGCCAGCAGCGCACAGGGGCCTGCGAACACTGAAGCTTTCTTT.

The rearrangement links TRBV7-2 to TRBJ2-2; 12 positions match TRBD2. This CDR3 region has 16 residues. J lost 4 bases, V lost 3 bases, and 3 bases had no gene match. Germline lookup yields CDR1 SGHTA and CDR2 FQGNSA. This CDR3 is CASSFASGGGTGELFF. Here the CDR3 DNA reads TGTGCCAGCAGCTTTGCTAGCGGGGGGGGCACCGGGGAGCTGTTTTTT.

The rearrangement joins TRBV19 to TRBJ2-3; 8 nucleotides agree with TRBD1. Trimming removed 6 bases from V and 3 bases from J; junction bases left unmatched: 5. Germline CDR1 and CDR2: LNHDA and SQIVND (reference sequence). The CDR3 is 14 residues long. The DNA for the CDR3 is TGTGCCAGTAGCCTGGGACAGGCAACAGATACGCAGTATTTT. Protein: CASSLGQATDTQYF.

This chain joins TRBV27 and TRBJ2-7, with D possibly called TRBD1 or TRBD2 (5 bases each). This CDR3 has 16 amino acids. V was pared by 3 bases and J by 3 bases, with 18 bases between. CDR1 and CDR2 from the germline V gene are MNHEY and SMNVEV (reference sequence). The CDR3: CASSFTPGAGNYEQYF. As DNA, the CDR3 is TGTGCCAGCAGTTTTACCCCCGGGGCCGGAAACTACGAGCAGTACTTC.

The chain carries TRBV4-1 and TRBJ1-5; no definite D call. The CDR3 extends over 12 amino acids. With 0 bases removed from V and 5 bases from J, the gap between germline ends came to 2 bases. Germline CDR1 MGHRA, CDR2 YSYEKL. Here the CDR3 reads CASSQDDQPQHF. The CDR3, as DNA: TGCGCCAGCAGCCAAGATGATCAGCCCCAGCATTTT.

The V and J genes are TRBV4-1 and TRBJ1-2, with D unclear. The V end was cut by 2 bases, the J end by 1 base, with 11 bases between. This CDR3 contains 15 residues. The germline CDR1 and CDR2 sequences are MGHRA and YSYEKL. The CDR3 loop is CASSQSAADNYGYTF. The CDR3 region has the DNA TGCGCCAGCAGCCAAAGTGCGGCAGATAACTATGGCTACACCTTC.

The V and J genes are TRBV6-6 and TRBJ2-3; D gene ambiguous. V lost 4 bases to trimming and J lost 2 bases, with 7 bases between them. Germline loops: CDR1 MNHNY, CDR2 SVGAGI (reference sequence). The CDR3 sequence is 13 residues long. The CDR3 spells CASSLPDTDTQYF. In DNA, the CDR3 is TGTGCCAGCAGTTTACCCGACACAGATACGCAGTATTTT.

The chain is built from TRBV10-3 and TRBJ1-2; D remains unclear. The V and J ends lost 6 bases and 8 bases respectively, with 19 bases between them. The CDR3 contains 14 residues. Germline V gives CDR1 ENHRY, CDR2 SYGVKD. The CDR3 DNA reads TGTGCCATCAGCGACATCGCCACCATAAGGGGCTACACCTTC. Its translation is CAISDIATIRGYTF.

The chain recombines TRBV9 with TRBJ2-6; no firm D call. The CDR3 is 15 residues long. Trimming stripped 0 bases from V and 2 bases from J, with 6 bases between. CDR1 and CDR2 from the germline V gene are SGDLS and YYNGEE. The CDR3 nucleotides are TGTGCCAGCAGCGTAGTATTGACTGGGGCCAACGTCCTGACTTTC. This gives the protein CASSVVLTGANVLTF.

The chain carries TRBV5-4 and TRBJ2-2; no reliable D call. Trimming shortened V by 0 bases and J by 2 bases, and 11 bases separated the two germline ends. CDR1 is SGHNT and CDR2 is YYREEE in the germline V gene (reference sequence). This CDR3 has 16 amino acids. The CDR3 loop is CASSLAPNKNTGELFF. In DNA form, the CDR3 reads TGTGCCAGCAGCTTGGCGCCGAATAAAAACACCGGGGAGCTGTTTTTT.

The chain joins TRBV18 to TRBJ1-4, with 7 bases matching TRBD1. CDR3 size: 15 residues. V lost 5 bases, J lost 8 bases, and 11 bases stayed unmatched. Looked up from germline, CDR1 is KGHSH and CDR2 is LQKENI. The CDR3 DNA reads as TGTGCCAGCTCATTAGGGGACAGTGGAGTCGAAAAACTGTTTTTT. It translates to CASSLGDSGVEKLFF.

The J gene is TRBJ2-3, the V gene TRBV4-3; TRBD2 agrees at 8 bases. The V gene's germline CDR1 is LGHNA and CDR2 YSLEER. This CDR3 is 18 amino acids long. The V segment lost 4 bases and the J segment 0 bases; nucleotides outside the gene matches: 12. The CDR3 loop is CASSLTSGLAGSTDTQYF. CDR3 nucleotides: TGCGCCAGCAGCCTAACGAGCGGATTAGCGGGGAGCACAGATACGCAGTATTTT.

Written as DNA, the CDR3 is TGTGCCAGCAGGACAGGGGGAGGACGCAATCAGCCCCAGCATTTT. This sequence encodes CASRTGGGRNQPQHF. The chain carries TRBV7-2 and TRBJ1-5; 9 positions agree with TRBD1. CDR1 and CDR2 from the germline V gene are SGHTA and FQGNSA. The CDR3 totals 15 residues. After removal of 6 bases from V and 2 bases from J, the junction contained 5 bases not matched to a gene.

CDR3 bases: TGTGCCAGCAGCTACAGGACAGGGGGTAACTATGGCTACACCTTC. Encoded protein: CASSYRTGGNYGYTF. The V and J genes are TRBV11-1 and TRBJ1-2; TRBD1 aligns across 10 bases. CDR1 is SGHAT, CDR2 FQDESV, per germline (reference sequence). The trim removed 4 bases at V and 1 base at J, leaving 3 bases unmatched. This CDR3 spans 15 amino acids.

Turning to this clone: One junction end does not reproduce the germline sequence, and a read error may be involved. The rearrangement joins TRBV29-1 to TRBJ2-6; 14 positions agree with TRBD2. Germline V gene lookup returns CDR1 SQVTM and CDR2 ANQGSEA. The CDR3 covers 9 residues. The CDR3 nucleotides read TGCAGCGTTGGGACTAGCGGGAGGTTT. Encoded protein: CSVGTSGRF.

CDR3 in DNA: TGTGCCAGCAGCCCGTCCCCAGGGTGGGAGGGCTACAATGAGCAGTTCTTC. The encoded protein is CASSPSPGWEGYNEQFF. V gene TRBV7-3 combines with J gene TRBJ2-1; the match to TRBD2 covers 7 bases. The CDR3 consists of 17 residues. Germline V CDR1 and CDR2: SGHTA, FQGTGA. V was pared by 5 bases and J by 3 bases, with 13 bases of the junction left unmatched.

The V and J genes are TRBV29-1 and TRBJ2-2, with TRBD1 matching 10 bases. This CDR3 is built from 16 residues. Trimming took 6 bases from V and 3 from J; bases not matched to a gene: 10. The germline gives CDR1 SQVTM, CDR2 ANQGSEA. CDR3 DNA sequence: TGCAGCGTGAGCCCGGGACAGGGGTACGACACCGGGGAGCTGTTTTTT. Protein product: CSVSPGQGYDTGELFF.

A single count supports this clone. For the CDR3, the DNA is TGTGCCAGCAACCGCGGTGGGGTATCGGGATCACCCCTCCACTTT. Its translation is CASNRGGVSGSPLHF. The chain has TRBV2 and TRBJ1-6; no clear D gene. Per germline, CDR1 SNHLY and CDR2 FYNNEI. The V end was cut by 7 bases, the J end by 10 bases, with 20 bases between. The CDR3 runs 15 residues.

This chain uses TRBV21-1 with TRBJ1-6; TRBD1 is taken as the D call from the table, unchecked against the DNA. TRBV21-1 constitutes a pseudogene. CDR3 length: 16 amino acids. CDR3 sequence: CASSNTGTGVSSPLHF. The CDR3 DNA sequence: TGTGCCAGCAGCAACACCGGGACAGGAGTAAGTTCACCCCTCCACTTT.